This T cell receptor (beta chain) was recorded in a study of siplizumab effects on memory and regulatory T cells. Findings of the study overall: The apparent diversity of naive T cells exceeded that of memory cells, and naive T cells seemed to make a major contribution to the alloresponse.

Points on this clone: The antigen is undetermined.

Germline CDR1 is SGHAT and CDR2 is FQDESV (reference sequence). This CDR3 comprises 16 residues. V was trimmed by 5 bases and J by 5 bases, leaving 21 bases between them. Per sample, the assay covered about 10^5 TCR templates. The protocol was immunoSEQ multiplex PCR, while the TCRdb copy is restricted to in-frame clones and leaves out a portion. The sample records over 85,000 clones, around 90% being singletons. This chain uses TRBV11-1 with TRBJ2-5; tentatively, D is TRBD2 (6 bases). The sequenced sample consisted of CD4+ T cells sorted from blood. This sequence was found in a human donor in good health. DNA of the CDR3: TGTGCCAGCAGCCCTTATTTGGAGGGCCGGAAGGAGACCCAGTACTTC. This codes for CASSPYLEGRKETQYF.